This T cell receptor beta chain was sequenced during a study of beta chain features in type 1 diabetes. Study-wide context: Examined across all samples were around 110,000,000 sorted cells. General observations from the study: When Type 1 diabetes patients were examined, their TCRB CDR3s proved moderately but significantly shorter in all four CD4+ subsets.

The authors reverse transcribed all of the isolated RNA, so sequencing captured expressed TCRB transcripts. TCRdb's copy holds only in-frame clones and misses some; the assay was immunoSEQ multiplex PCR. This sample has about 640,000 clones, with over 10% found just once. A note on this clone: Its antigen is not known.

After removal of 3 bases from V and 6 bases from J, the junction contained 8 bases not matched to a gene. The CDR3 totals 15 residues. Per germline, CDR1 MGHRA and CDR2 YSYEKL. The chain carries TRBV4-1 and TRBJ2-1, with 7 bases aligning to TRBD2. The sequence derives from a man aged 25-45 years with type 1 diabetes. Source material: naive CD4+ T cells from blood. The CDR3, as DNA: TGCGCCAGCAGCCAGACAGCGGGGACTCCCAATGAGCAGTTCTTC. It yields the protein CASSQTAGTPNEQFF.